This paragraph reports one T cell receptor (beta chain). Its cognate antigen is unknown. Other DNA sequences in this sample translate to the same CDR3. The CDR3 consists of 15 residues. V lost 4 bases and J 0 bases, leaving 13 bases between the germline ends. Germline V gene sequence: CDR1 MGHRA, CDR2 YSYEKL. The record originates from a study of shared clonotypes between healthy human individuals. Findings of the study overall: Only blood samples were collected, and tissue repertoires likely differ. Rarefaction analysis demonstrated incomplete sorted-subset sequencing notwithstanding large depth.

Source study methods: Junction-only sequences produced by ImmunoSEQ had no quality scores, so filtering differed. Assay used: immunoSEQ multiplex PCR; TCRdb lists only in-frame clones, some missing. D and trimming come from the DNA, and the V and J calls and clone size come from that table. The sample has 450,000 to 700,000 clones, around 95% seen once. Naive CD8 cells, CD45RO-negative and positively selected for CCR7, excluded terminally differentiated effector memory CD45RA+ cells. The TCR sequence derives from a woman in her twenties or thirties in good health. The sequenced sample consisted of naive CD8+ T cells sorted from blood. The chain combines TRBV4-1 with TRBJ2-7; a weak D match, TRBD2 (6 bases). The CDR3 protein is CASSLGLAASYEQYF. The CDR3 DNA is TGCGCCAGCAGCCTGGGATTAGCGGCCTCCTACGAGCAGTACTTC.